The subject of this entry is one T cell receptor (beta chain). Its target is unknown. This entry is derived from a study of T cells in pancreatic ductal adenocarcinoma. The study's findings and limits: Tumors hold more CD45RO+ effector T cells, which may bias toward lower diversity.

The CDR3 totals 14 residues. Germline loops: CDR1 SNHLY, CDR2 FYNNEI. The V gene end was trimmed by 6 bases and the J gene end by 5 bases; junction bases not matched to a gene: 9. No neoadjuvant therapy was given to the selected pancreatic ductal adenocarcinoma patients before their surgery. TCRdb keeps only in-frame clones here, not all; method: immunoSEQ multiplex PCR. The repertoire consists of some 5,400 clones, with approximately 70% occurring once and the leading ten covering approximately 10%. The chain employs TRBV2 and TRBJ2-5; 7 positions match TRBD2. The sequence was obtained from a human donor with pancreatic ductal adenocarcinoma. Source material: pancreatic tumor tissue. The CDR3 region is CASRVGGKRETQYF. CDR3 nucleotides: TGTGCCAGCAGGGTGGGGGGGAAGCGGGAGACCCAGTACTTC.